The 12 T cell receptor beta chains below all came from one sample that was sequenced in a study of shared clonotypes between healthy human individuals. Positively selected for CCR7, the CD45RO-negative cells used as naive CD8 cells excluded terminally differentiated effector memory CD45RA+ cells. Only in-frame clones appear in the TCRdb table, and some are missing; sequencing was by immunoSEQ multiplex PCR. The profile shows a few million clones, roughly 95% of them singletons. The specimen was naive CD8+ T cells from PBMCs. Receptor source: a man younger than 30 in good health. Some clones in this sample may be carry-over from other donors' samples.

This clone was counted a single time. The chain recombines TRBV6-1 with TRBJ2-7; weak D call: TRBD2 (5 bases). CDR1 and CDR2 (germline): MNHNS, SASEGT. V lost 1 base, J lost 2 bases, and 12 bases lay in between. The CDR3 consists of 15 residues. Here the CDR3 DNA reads TGTGCCAGCAGTGAAGTCCCAGCGGTGACCTACGAGCAGTACTTC. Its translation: CASSEVPAVTYEQYF.

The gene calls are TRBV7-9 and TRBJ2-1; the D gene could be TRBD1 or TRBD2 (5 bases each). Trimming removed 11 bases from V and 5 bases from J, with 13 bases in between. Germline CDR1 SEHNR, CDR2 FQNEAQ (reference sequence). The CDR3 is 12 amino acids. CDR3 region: CASARGHNEQFF. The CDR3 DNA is TGTGCCTCGGCGAGGGGCCACAATGAGCAGTTCTTC. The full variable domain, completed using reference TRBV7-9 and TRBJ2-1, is DTGVSQNPRHKITKRGQNVTFRCDPISEHNRLYWYRQTLGQGPEFLTYFQNEAQLEKSRLLSDRFSAERPKGSFSTLEIQRTEQGDSAMYLCASARGHNEQFFGPGTRLTVL.

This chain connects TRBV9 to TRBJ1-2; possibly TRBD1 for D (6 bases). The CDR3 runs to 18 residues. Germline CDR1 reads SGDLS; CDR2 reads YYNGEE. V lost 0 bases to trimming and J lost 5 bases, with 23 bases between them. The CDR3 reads CASSVARGPTPSEYGYTF. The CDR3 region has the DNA TGTGCCAGCAGCGTAGCCAGGGGCCCTACCCCCAGTGAGTATGGCTACACCTTC.

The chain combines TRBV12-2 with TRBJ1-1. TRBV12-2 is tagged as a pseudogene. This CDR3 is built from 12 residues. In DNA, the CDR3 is TGTGCAAGTCGGCCTGCGACGGGGTGGGCTTTCTTT. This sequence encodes CASRPATGWAFF.

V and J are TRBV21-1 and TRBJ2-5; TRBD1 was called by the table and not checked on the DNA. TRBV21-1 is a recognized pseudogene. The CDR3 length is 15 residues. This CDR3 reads CASSSRQVAGETQYF. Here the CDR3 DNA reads TGTGCCAGCAGCTCACGACAGGTGGCGGGAGAGACCCAGTACTTC.

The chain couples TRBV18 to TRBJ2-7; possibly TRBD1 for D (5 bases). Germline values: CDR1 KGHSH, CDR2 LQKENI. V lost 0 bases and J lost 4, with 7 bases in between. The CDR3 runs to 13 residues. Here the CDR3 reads CASSPPDRYEQYF. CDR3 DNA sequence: TGTGCCAGCTCACCACCCGACAGATACGAGCAGTACTTC.

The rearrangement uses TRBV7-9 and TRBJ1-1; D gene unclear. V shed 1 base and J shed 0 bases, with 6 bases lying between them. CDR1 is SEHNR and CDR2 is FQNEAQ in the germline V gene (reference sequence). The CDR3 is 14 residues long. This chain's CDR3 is CASSLEEVNTEAFF. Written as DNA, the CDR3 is TGTGCCAGCAGCTTAGAGGAGGTGAACACTGAAGCTTTCTTT.

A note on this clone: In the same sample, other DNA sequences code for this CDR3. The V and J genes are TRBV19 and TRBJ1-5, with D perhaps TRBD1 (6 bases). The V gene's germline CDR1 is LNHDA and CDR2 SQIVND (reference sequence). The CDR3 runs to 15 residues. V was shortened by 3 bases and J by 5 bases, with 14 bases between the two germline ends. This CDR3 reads CASSIPDRAYQPQHF. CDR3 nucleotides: TGTGCCAGTAGTATCCCGGACAGAGCATATCAGCCCCAGCATTTT.

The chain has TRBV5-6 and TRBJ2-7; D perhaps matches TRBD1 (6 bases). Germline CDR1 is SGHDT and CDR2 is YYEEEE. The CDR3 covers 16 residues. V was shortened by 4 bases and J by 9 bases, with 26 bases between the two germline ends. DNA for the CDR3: TGTGCCAGCAGCCCAGGGGCAGGGGTCCGCGCAATCGGGCAGTACTTC. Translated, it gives CASSPGAGVRAIGQYF.

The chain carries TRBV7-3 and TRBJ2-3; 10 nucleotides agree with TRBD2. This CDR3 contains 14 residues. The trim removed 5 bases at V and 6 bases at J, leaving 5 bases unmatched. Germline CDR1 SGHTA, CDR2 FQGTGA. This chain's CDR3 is CASSILAGADTQYF. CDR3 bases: TGTGCCAGCAGCATTCTAGCGGGAGCCGATACGCAGTATTTT.

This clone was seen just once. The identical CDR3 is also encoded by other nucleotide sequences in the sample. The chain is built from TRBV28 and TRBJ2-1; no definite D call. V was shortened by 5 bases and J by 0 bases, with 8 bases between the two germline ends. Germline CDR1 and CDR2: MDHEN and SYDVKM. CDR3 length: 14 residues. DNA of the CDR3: TGTGCCAGCAGTCCACGTGGCTCCTACAATGAGCAGTTCTTC. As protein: CASSPRGSYNEQFF.

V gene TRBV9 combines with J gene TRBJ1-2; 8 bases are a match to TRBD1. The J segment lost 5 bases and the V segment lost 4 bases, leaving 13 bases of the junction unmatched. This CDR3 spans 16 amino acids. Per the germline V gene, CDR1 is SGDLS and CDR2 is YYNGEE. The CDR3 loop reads CASSPGQGGNWYGYTF. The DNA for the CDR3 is TGTGCCAGCAGCCCTGGACAGGGTGGTAATTGGTATGGCTACACCTTC.